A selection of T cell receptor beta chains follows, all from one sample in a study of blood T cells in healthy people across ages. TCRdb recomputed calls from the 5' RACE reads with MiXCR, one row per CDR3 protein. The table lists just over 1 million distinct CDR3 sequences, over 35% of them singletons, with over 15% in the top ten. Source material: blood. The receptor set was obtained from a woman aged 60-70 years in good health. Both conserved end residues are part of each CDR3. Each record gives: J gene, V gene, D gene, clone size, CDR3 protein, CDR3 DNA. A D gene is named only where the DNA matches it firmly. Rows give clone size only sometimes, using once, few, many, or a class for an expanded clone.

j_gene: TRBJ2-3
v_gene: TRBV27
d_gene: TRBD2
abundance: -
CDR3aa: CASKREAGGSPTYF
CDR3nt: TGTGCCAGCAAGAGGGAGGCGGGAGGCTCGCCCACGTATTTT

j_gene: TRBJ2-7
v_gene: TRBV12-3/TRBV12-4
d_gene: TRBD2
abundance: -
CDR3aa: CASSFVPGLAGGPYEQYF
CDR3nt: TGTGCCAGCAGTTTCGTCCCGGGACTAGCGGGAGGGCCCTACGAGCAGTACTTC

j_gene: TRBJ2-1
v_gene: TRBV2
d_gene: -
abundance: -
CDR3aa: CASSRFSSDRDNEQFF
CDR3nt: TGTGCCAGCAGCAGATTTAGCTCGGACAGAGACAATGAGCAGTTCTTC

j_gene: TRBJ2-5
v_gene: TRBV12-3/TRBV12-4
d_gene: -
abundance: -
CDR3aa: CASNSSGAGTQYF
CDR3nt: TGTGCCAGCAACTCCTCAGGCGCCGGGACCCAGTACTTC

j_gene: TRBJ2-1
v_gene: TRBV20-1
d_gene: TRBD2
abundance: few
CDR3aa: CSADGLAGGVNEQFF
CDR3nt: TGCAGTGCTGACGGACTAGCGGGAGGTGTAAATGAGCAGTTCTTC

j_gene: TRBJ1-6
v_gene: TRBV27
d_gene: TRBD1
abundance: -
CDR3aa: CASSSRTGVISPLHF
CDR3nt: TGTGCCAGCAGTTCGAGGACAGGGGTGATTTCACCCCTCCACTTT

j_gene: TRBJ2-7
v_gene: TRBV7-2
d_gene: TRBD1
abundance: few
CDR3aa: CASSYPGQLTYEQYF
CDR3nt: TGTGCCAGCAGCTACCCGGGACAGCTCACCTACGAGCAGTACTTC

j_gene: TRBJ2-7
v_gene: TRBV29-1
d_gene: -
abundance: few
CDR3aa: CSVGATGPTYEQYF
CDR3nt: TGCAGCGTTGGGGCGACAGGACCAACTTACGAGCAGTACTTC

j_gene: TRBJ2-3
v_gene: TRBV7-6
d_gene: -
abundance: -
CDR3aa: CASSLNPGYTDTQYF
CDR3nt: TGTGCCAGCAGCCTTAATCCAGGGTATACAGATACGCAGTATTTT

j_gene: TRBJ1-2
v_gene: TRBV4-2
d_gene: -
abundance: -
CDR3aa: CASSQAQGVGGYTF
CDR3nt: TGTGCCAGCAGCCAAGCACAGGGTGTTGGTGGCTACACCTTC

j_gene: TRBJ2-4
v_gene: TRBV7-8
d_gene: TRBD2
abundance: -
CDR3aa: CASSAREGSEGTKNIQYF
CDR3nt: TGTGCCAGCAGCGCCCGGGAGGGGTCGGAAGGAACCAAAAACATTCAGTACTTC

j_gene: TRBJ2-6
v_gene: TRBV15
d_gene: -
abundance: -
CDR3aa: CATSREEASLFPSGANVLTF
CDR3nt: TGTGCCACCAGCAGAGAGGAGGCCAGCCTCTTTCCCTCTGGGGCCAACGTCCTGACTTTC

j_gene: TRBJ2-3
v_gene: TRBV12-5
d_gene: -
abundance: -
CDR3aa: CASGLAIPGGRGDTQYF
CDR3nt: TGTGCTAGTGGTTTGGCCATCCCAGGGGGGCGAGGAGATACGCAGTATTTT

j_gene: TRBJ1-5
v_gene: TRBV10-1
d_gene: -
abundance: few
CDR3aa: CASSEEGLPQHF
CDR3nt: TGCGCCAGCAGTGAGGAGGGGCTCCCCCAGCATTTT

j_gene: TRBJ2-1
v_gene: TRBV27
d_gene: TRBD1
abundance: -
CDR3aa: CASGTGGSREFF
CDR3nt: TGTGCCAGTGGGACAGGGGGATCTCGGGAGTTCTTC

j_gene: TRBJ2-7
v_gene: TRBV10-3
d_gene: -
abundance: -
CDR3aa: CAISEGPTQEIQYF
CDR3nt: TGTGCCATCAGTGAGGGACCGACTCAAGAGATCCAGTACTTC

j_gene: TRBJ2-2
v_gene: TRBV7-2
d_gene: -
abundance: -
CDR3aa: CASSLGPQGPTGELFF
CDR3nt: TGTGCCAGCAGCTTAGGCCCACAGGGTCCCACCGGGGAGCTGTTTTTT

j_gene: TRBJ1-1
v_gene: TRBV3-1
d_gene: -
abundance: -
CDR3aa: CASSQELSTGQAFF
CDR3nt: TGTGCCAGCAGCCAAGAATTGTCGACAGGCCAAGCTTTCTTT

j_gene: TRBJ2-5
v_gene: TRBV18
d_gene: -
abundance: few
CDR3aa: CASSLPGENEETQYF
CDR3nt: TGTGCCAGCTCACTACCGGGCGAAAATGAAGAGACCCAGTACTTC

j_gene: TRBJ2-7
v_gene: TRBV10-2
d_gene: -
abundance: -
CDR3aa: CASSDLARKTGTEYF
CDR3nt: TGCGCCAGCAGTGACCTGGCCCGAAAAACAGGTACAGAGTACTTC

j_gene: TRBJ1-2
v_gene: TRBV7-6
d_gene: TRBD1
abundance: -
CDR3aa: CASSPTPQGAGGYTF
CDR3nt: TGTGCCAGCAGCCCCACCCCGCAGGGGGCAGGTGGCTACACCTTC

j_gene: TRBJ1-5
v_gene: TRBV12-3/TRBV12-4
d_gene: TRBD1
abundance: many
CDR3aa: CASRTGTGGNQPQHF
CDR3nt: TGTGCCAGCAGAACTGGGACAGGGGGCAATCAGCCCCAGCATTTT

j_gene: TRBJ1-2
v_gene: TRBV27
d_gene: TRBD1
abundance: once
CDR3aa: CATRQGARSYTF
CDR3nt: TGTGCCACGAGACAGGGGGCTAGGAGCTACACCTTC

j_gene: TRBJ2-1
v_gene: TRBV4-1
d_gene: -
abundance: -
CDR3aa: CASSESGVVRGNEQFF
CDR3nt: TGCGCCAGCAGCGAATCAGGGGTAGTTCGCGGCAATGAGCAGTTCTTC

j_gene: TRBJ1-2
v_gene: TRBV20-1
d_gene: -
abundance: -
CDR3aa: CSARDLGPARGYGYTF
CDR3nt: TGCAGTGCTAGAGATCTCGGACCCGCAAGGGGCTATGGCTACACCTTC

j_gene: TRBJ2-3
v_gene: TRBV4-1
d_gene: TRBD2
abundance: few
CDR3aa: CASSQESSGGADTQYF
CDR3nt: TGCGCCAGCAGCCAAGAGTCTAGCGGAGGGGCAGATACGCAGTATTTT

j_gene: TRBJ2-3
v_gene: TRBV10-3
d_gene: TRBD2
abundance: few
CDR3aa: CAIRTSGNTDTQYF
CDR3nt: TGTGCCATCAGGACTAGCGGGAACACAGATACGCAGTATTTT

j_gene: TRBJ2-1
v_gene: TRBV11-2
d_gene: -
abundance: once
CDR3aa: CASSLRAGTVDNEQFF
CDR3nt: TGTGCCAGCAGCTTAAGGGCGGGGACAGTAGACAATGAGCAGTTCTTC

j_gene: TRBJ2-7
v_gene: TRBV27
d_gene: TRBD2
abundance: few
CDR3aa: CASRTSGRTTYEQYF
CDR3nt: TGTGCCAGTCGGACTAGCGGGAGGACCACCTACGAGCAGTACTTC

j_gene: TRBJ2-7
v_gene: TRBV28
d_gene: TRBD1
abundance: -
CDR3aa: CASSFFGTGFSYEQYF
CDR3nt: TGTGCCAGCAGTTTCTTTGGGACAGGGTTTTCCTACGAGCAGTACTTC

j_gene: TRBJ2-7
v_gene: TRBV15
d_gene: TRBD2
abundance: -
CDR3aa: CATSRVGLAYEQYF
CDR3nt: TGTGCCACCAGCAGAGTGGGACTAGCGTACGAGCAGTACTTC

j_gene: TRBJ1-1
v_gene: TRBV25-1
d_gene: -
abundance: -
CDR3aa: CASSGLWVNTEAFF
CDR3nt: TGTGCCAGCAGTGGCTTATGGGTGAACACTGAAGCTTTCTTT

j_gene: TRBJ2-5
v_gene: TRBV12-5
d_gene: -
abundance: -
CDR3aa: CASGLDRVETQYF
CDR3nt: TGTGCTAGTGGTTTGGACAGGGTTGAGACCCAGTACTTC

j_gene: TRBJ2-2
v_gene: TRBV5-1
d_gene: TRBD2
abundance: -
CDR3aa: CASSPRTSGRATGELFF
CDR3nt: TGCGCCAGCAGCCCTAGGACTAGCGGGAGGGCCACCGGGGAGCTGTTTTTT

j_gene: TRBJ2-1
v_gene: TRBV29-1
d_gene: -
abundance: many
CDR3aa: CSVETVYNEQFF
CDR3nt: TGCAGCGTTGAGACAGTCTACAATGAGCAGTTCTTC

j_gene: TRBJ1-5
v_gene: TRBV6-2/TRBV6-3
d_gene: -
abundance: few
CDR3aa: CASSSGRNQPQHF
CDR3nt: TGTGCCAGCAGTTCCGGGCGCAATCAGCCCCAGCATTTT

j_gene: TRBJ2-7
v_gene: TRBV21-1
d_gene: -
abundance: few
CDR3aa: CASSETSGDPYEQYF
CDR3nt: TGTGCCAGCAGCGAGACTAGCGGGGACCCCTACGAGCAGTACTTC

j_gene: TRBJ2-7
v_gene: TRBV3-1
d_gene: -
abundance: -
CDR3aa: CASSPQRAATFEQYF
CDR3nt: TGTGCCAGCAGCCCCCAGCGGGCAGCTACCTTCGAGCAGTACTTC

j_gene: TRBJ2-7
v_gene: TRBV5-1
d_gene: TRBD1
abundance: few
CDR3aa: CASSLEGGPPYEQYF
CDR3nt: TGCGCCAGCAGCTTGGAAGGGGGCCCGCCCTACGAGCAGTACTTC